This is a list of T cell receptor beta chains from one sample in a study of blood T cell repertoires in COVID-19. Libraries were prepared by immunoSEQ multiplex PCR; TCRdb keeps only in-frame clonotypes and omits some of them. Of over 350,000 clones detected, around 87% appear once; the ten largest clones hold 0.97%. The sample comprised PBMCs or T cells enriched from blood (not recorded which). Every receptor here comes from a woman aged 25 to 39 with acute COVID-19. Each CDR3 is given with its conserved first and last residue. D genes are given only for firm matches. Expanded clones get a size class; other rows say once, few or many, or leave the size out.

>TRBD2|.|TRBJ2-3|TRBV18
CASSPLSGGSTDTQYF
TGTGCCAGCTCACCATTAAGCGGGGGGAGCACAGATACGCAGTATTTT
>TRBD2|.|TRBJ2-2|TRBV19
CASSIIPAGFGELFF
TGTGCCAGTAGTATAATCCCAGCGGGGTTCGGGGAGCTGTTTTTT
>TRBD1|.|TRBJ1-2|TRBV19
CASSQDRAFYAGYTF
TGTGCCAGTAGTCAGGACAGGGCATTCTATGCTGGCTACACCTTC
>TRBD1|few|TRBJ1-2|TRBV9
CASGQGGGYGYTF
TGTGCCAGTGGACAGGGGGGCGGCTATGGCTACACCTTC
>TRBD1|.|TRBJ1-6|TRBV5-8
CASSLRTGGNSPLHF
TGTGCCAGCAGCCTCAGGACAGGGGGCAATTCACCCCTCCACTTT
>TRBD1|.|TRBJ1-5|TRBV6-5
CASSRQGGQPQHF
TGTGCCAGCAGCCGACAGGGGGGCCAGCCCCAGCATTTT
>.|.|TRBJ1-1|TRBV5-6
CASSLGFVQGNTEAFF
TGTGCCAGCAGCTTGGGTTTTGTACAGGGTAACACTGAAGCTTTCTTT
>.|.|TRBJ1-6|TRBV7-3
CASSTVRDSPLHF
TGTGCCAGCAGCACCGTACGGGATTCACCCCTCCACTTT
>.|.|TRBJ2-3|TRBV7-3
CASIPRGHKSTDTQYF
TGTGCCAGCATCCCTAGGGGCCACAAAAGCACAGATACGCAGTATTTT
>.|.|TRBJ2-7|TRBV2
CASSPNMGPLYEQYF
TGTGCCAGCAGTCCTAACATGGGCCCCCTCTACGAGCAGTACTTC
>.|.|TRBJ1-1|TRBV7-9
CASSPEAGVMNTEAFF
TGTGCCAGCAGCCCAGAGGCGGGTGTCATGAACACTGAAGCTTTCTTT
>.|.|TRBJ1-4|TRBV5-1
CASSLRREGRLATNEKLFF
TGCGCCAGCAGCTTGCGTCGGGAGGGCCGACTTGCAACTAATGAAAAACTGTTTTTT
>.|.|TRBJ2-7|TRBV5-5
CASSLTGAYEQYF
TGTGCCAGCAGCTTGACAGGAGCCTACGAGCAGTACTTC
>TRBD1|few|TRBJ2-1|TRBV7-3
CASSRPGGEQFF
TGTGCCAGCAGCCGCCCAGGGGGTGAGCAGTTCTTC
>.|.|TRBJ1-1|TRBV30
CAWKKTRNTEAFF
TGTGCCTGGAAAAAGACAAGGAACACTGAAGCTTTCTTT
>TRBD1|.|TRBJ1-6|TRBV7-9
CASSLLTGGYNSPLHF
TGTGCCAGCAGCCTCCTGACAGGGGGGTATAATTCACCCCTCCACTTT
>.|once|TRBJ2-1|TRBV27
CATLLTPSSYNEQFF
TGTGCCACCCTGTTGACACCGAGCTCCTACAATGAGCAGTTCTTC
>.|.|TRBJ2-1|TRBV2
CASSSSVHEQFF
TGTGCCAGCAGTTCTAGCGTCCATGAGCAGTTCTTC
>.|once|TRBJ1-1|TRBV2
CASRALGTGSDTEAFF
TGTGCCAGCAGAGCTCTAGGTACAGGGTCTGACACTGAAGCTTTCTTT
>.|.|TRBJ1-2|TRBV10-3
CAISDREDYGYTF
TGTGCCATCAGTGATAGGGAGGACTATGGCTACACCTTC